A selection of T cell receptor beta chains follows, all from one sample in a study of T cell changes during pregnancy in multiple sclerosis. Only in-frame clones appear in the TCRdb table, and some are missing; sequencing was by immunoSEQ multiplex PCR. The repertoire holds 15,000 to 20,000 clones, with 85% to 90% as singletons. Source: CD8+ T cells from peripheral blood mononuclear cells, taken in the third trimester of pregnancy. These receptor sequences come from a female donor in good health, enrolled as a control in a pregnancy study. Each CDR3 is given with its conserved first and last residue. The D gene is left open where the match is weak. Some rows have no size entry. The others give once, few or many, or a class for an expanded clone.

cdr3_nt: TGTGCCAGCAGTGAAGCGGGACAGGGGTCCTACGAGCAGTACTTC; cdr3_aa: CASSEAGQGSYEQYF; clone_size: NA; v_call: TRBV2; j_call: TRBJ2-7; d_call: TRBD1
cdr3_nt: TGCGCCAGCAGCCACCTTGACAGCTCTGGGGCCAACGTCCTGACTTTC; cdr3_aa: CASSHLDSSGANVLTF; clone_size: NA; v_call: TRBV4-1; j_call: TRBJ2-6; d_call: NA
cdr3_nt: TGTGCCAGCAGCGCCGGGACTAGCTCCACCTACGAGCAGTACTTC; cdr3_aa: CASSAGTSSTYEQYF; clone_size: NA; v_call: TRBV4-2; j_call: TRBJ2-7; d_call: TRBD2
cdr3_nt: TGTGCCAGCAGTCCTCGGACAGGGGGCGAGGATGGCTACACCTTC; cdr3_aa: CASSPRTGGEDGYTF; clone_size: NA; v_call: TRBV28; j_call: TRBJ1-2; d_call: TRBD1
cdr3_nt: TGCGCCAGCAGCCAAGGGGACGGGGGGAGGGGTGAGACCCAGTACTTC; cdr3_aa: CASSQGDGGRGETQYF; clone_size: NA; v_call: TRBV4-1; j_call: TRBJ2-5; d_call: TRBD2
cdr3_nt: TGTGCCAGCAGCGCGCGGGGGCGAAATGAGCAGTTCTTC; cdr3_aa: CASSARGRNEQFF; clone_size: NA; v_call: TRBV9; j_call: TRBJ2-1; d_call: NA
cdr3_nt: TGTGCTAGTGGCACCGACGGGACTAGCGGGGAGTACGAGCAGTACTTC; cdr3_aa: CASGTDGTSGEYEQYF; clone_size: NA; v_call: TRBV12-5; j_call: TRBJ2-7; d_call: TRBD2
cdr3_nt: TGTGCCAGCAGTTTATTCACAGGGGAATATGTTCAGCCCCAGCATTTT; cdr3_aa: CASSLFTGEYVQPQHF; clone_size: few; v_call: TRBV28; j_call: TRBJ1-5; d_call: TRBD1
cdr3_nt: TGTGCCAGTAGGGAGGGCTACGAGCAGTACTTC; cdr3_aa: CASREGYEQYF; clone_size: NA; v_call: TRBV19; j_call: TRBJ2-7; d_call: NA
cdr3_nt: TGTGCCAGCAGCCCTTTGGACAGGGTTGAAAAACTGTTTTTT; cdr3_aa: CASSPLDRVEKLFF; clone_size: NA; v_call: TRBV6-1; j_call: TRBJ1-4; d_call: TRBD1
cdr3_nt: TGTGCCAGCAGTCCGGACACGGCGATAAGGAACACCTTC; cdr3_aa: CASSPDTAIRNTF; clone_size: NA; v_call: TRBV6-5; j_call: TRBJ1-2; d_call: NA
cdr3_nt: TGTGCCTGGGCAACAGGGTCAAATGAGCAGTTCTTC; cdr3_aa: CAWATGSNEQFF; clone_size: NA; v_call: TRBV30; j_call: TRBJ2-1; d_call: NA
cdr3_nt: TGTGCCAGCCAAGCGCGGGATCGCAGCAATCAGCCCCAGCATTTT; cdr3_aa: CASQARDRSNQPQHF; clone_size: NA; v_call: TRBV2; j_call: TRBJ1-5; d_call: NA
cdr3_nt: TGCGCCAGCAGCTCAGGACAGTTGGGTGATACGCAGTATTTT; cdr3_aa: CASSSGQLGDTQYF; clone_size: NA; v_call: TRBV5-1; j_call: TRBJ2-3; d_call: NA
cdr3_nt: TGCGCCAGCAGCATGGGACAGGGTGGCGACGAGCAGTACTTC; cdr3_aa: CASSMGQGGDEQYF; clone_size: NA; v_call: TRBV4-1; j_call: TRBJ2-7; d_call: TRBD1
cdr3_nt: TGTGCCAGAAGTAGGACAGGGATCTCCTACGAGCAGTACTTC; cdr3_aa: CARSRTGISYEQYF; clone_size: NA; v_call: TRBV5-3; j_call: TRBJ2-7; d_call: TRBD1
cdr3_nt: TGCGCCAGCAGCTTGGAAATCGGCGGATCCCTCTATGGCTACACCTTC; cdr3_aa: CASSLEIGGSLYGYTF; clone_size: few; v_call: TRBV5-1; j_call: TRBJ1-2; d_call: NA
cdr3_nt: TGTGCCAGCAGCCCGAGACAGGGGGATCTCTATGGCTACACCTTC; cdr3_aa: CASSPRQGDLYGYTF; clone_size: NA; v_call: TRBV7-2; j_call: TRBJ1-2; d_call: TRBD1
cdr3_nt: TGTGCCAGCTCACCACCTGGAGGTCAATCAGCGTTCCAGCATTTT; cdr3_aa: CASSPPGGQSAFQHF; clone_size: few; v_call: TRBV18; j_call: TRBJ1-5; d_call: NA
cdr3_nt: TGCGCCAGCAGTCCCAGCGGGAACAACAATGAGCAGTTCTTC; cdr3_aa: CASSPSGNNNEQFF; clone_size: NA; v_call: TRBV5-1; j_call: TRBJ2-1; d_call: TRBD2
cdr3_nt: TGTGCCAGCAGGCCCCACAGGGGGCTCACTGAAGCTTTCTTT; cdr3_aa: CASRPHRGLTEAFF; clone_size: once; v_call: TRBV27; j_call: TRBJ1-1; d_call: TRBD1
cdr3_nt: TGTGCCAGCAGCTACGTACCTACAGGGGGGTACGAGCAGTACTTC; cdr3_aa: CASSYVPTGGYEQYF; clone_size: medium-sized; v_call: TRBV5-5; j_call: TRBJ2-7; d_call: TRBD1
cdr3_nt: TGCAGCGTTGAGAAGGTGGGTCAGGGAATCTCCTACGAGCAGTACTTC; cdr3_aa: CSVEKVGQGISYEQYF; clone_size: NA; v_call: TRBV29-1; j_call: TRBJ2-7; d_call: NA
cdr3_nt: TGTGCCAGCAGTTTTGAAGCGGGGGGGTCTGCAGATACGCAGTATTTT; cdr3_aa: CASSFEAGGSADTQYF; clone_size: NA; v_call: TRBV28; j_call: TRBJ2-3; d_call: TRBD2
cdr3_nt: TGCGCCAGCAGCTTGGAGGCGGGGGGGCCTGCTGAGCAGTTCTTC; cdr3_aa: CASSLEAGGPAEQFF; clone_size: NA; v_call: TRBV5-1; j_call: TRBJ2-1; d_call: TRBD2
cdr3_nt: TGTGCCAGCAGCCCGTGGGACAGGTCAATTGACGAGCAGTACTTC; cdr3_aa: CASSPWDRSIDEQYF; clone_size: few; v_call: TRBV5-8; j_call: TRBJ2-7; d_call: TRBD1
cdr3_nt: TGCGCCAGCAGCCAAGATCGGGCCTACGAGCAGTACTTC; cdr3_aa: CASSQDRAYEQYF; clone_size: NA; v_call: TRBV4-3; j_call: TRBJ2-7; d_call: NA
cdr3_nt: TGCGCCAGCAGCGACACCCGCACCCCAACCTACGAGCAGTACTTC; cdr3_aa: CASSDTRTPTYEQYF; clone_size: NA; v_call: TRBV5-1; j_call: TRBJ2-7; d_call: NA
cdr3_nt: TGTGCCAGCAGCTTTGGACAGGGCAGCTCTGGGGCCAACGTCCTGACTTTC; cdr3_aa: CASSFGQGSSGANVLTF; clone_size: NA; v_call: TRBV11-2; j_call: TRBJ2-6; d_call: TRBD1
cdr3_nt: TGTGCCAGCAGTTCTGCCCGACAGATACCTAAACAAGGCACTGAAGCTTTCTTT; cdr3_aa: CASSSARQIPKQGTEAFF; clone_size: NA; v_call: TRBV27; j_call: TRBJ1-1; d_call: NA
cdr3_nt: TGTGCCAGCAGCTTGATTGTAGGGGTTGGCTATGGCTACACCTTC; cdr3_aa: CASSLIVGVGYGYTF; clone_size: NA; v_call: TRBV5-6; j_call: TRBJ1-2; d_call: NA
cdr3_nt: TGTGCCAGCAGACAGGGAATTATGTCCTACGAGCAGTACTTC; cdr3_aa: CASRQGIMSYEQYF; clone_size: NA; v_call: TRBV28; j_call: TRBJ2-7; d_call: NA
cdr3_nt: TGTGCCAGCAGCCAAGAGGGTAGCGGGATGGTAGAGACCCAGTACTTC; cdr3_aa: CASSQEGSGMVETQYF; clone_size: few; v_call: TRBV4-2; j_call: TRBJ2-5; d_call: TRBD2
cdr3_nt: TGTGCCAGCAGCTTTGGAGACAGAATAAATGAAAAACTGTTTTTT; cdr3_aa: CASSFGDRINEKLFF; clone_size: NA; v_call: TRBV5-6; j_call: TRBJ1-4; d_call: NA
cdr3_nt: TGTGCCAGCAGCTTGGAGCGGGGTACCTTGGGGGGCTACACCTTC; cdr3_aa: CASSLERGTLGGYTF; clone_size: few; v_call: TRBV5-5; j_call: TRBJ1-2; d_call: NA
cdr3_nt: TGTGCCAGCACCACCCGGGACAATGAGCAGTTCTTC; cdr3_aa: CASTTRDNEQFF; clone_size: NA; v_call: TRBV4-2; j_call: TRBJ2-1; d_call: NA
cdr3_nt: TGTGCCAGCACCGAACGGGAGCCGGGCTACAATGAGCAGTTCTTC; cdr3_aa: CASTEREPGYNEQFF; clone_size: few; v_call: TRBV27; j_call: TRBJ2-1; d_call: NA
cdr3_nt: TGTGCCAGCAGTCTCGGGGAACCCCTCCACTTT; cdr3_aa: CASSLGEPLHF; clone_size: NA; v_call: TRBV6-6; j_call: TRBJ1-6; d_call: NA
cdr3_nt: TGTGCCAGCAGCTTAGGATTCCCCCAAAATACTTACGAGCAGTACTTC; cdr3_aa: CASSLGFPQNTYEQYF; clone_size: NA; v_call: TRBV13; j_call: TRBJ2-7; d_call: NA
cdr3_nt: TGTGCCAGCAGTCACAGGGTTTGGGGCGAGCAGTACTTC; cdr3_aa: CASSHRVWGEQYF; clone_size: NA; v_call: TRBV6-5; j_call: TRBJ2-7; d_call: NA